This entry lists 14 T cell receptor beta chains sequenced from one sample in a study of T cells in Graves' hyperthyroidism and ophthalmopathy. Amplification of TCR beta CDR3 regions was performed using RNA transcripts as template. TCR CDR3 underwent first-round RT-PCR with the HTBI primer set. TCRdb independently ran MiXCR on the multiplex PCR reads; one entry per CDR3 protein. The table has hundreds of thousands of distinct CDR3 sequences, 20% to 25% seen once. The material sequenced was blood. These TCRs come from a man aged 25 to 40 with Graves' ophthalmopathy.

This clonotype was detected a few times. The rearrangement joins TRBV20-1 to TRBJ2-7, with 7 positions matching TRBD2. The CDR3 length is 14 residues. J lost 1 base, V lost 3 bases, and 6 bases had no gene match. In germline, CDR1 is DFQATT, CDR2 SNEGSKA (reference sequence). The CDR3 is CSARSASGSYEQYF. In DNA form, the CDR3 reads TGCAGTGCTAGGTCGGCTAGCGGTTCCTACGAGCAGTACTTC.

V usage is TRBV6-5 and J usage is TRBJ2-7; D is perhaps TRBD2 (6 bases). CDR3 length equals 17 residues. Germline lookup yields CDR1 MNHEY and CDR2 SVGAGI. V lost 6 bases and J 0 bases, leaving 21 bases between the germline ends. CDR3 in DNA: TGTGCCAGCAGCTACCCATTGAGTGGAGGGAGCTCCTACGAGCAGTACTTC. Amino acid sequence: CASSYPLSGGSSYEQYF.

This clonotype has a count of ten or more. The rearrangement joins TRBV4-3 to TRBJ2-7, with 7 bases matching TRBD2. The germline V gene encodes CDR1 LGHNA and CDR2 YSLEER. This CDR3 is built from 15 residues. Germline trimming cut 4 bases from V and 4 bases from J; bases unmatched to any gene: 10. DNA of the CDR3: TGCGCCAGCAGCCCTGGTCTGGGCGGGAGTTACGAGCAGTACTTC. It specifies CASSPGLGGSYEQYF.

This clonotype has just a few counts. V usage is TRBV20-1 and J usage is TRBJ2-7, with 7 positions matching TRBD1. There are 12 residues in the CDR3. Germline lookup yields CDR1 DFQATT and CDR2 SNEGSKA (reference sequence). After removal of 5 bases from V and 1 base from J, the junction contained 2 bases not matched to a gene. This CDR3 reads CSAHRGSYEQYF. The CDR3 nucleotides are TGCAGTGCTCACAGGGGTTCCTACGAGCAGTACTTC.

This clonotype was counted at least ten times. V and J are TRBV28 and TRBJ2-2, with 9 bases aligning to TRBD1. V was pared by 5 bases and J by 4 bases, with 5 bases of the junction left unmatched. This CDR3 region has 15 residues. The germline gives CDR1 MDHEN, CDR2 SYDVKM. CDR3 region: CASSNRGRVTGELFF. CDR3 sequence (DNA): TGTGCCAGCAGTAACAGGGGGCGGGTCACCGGGGAGCTGTTTTTT.

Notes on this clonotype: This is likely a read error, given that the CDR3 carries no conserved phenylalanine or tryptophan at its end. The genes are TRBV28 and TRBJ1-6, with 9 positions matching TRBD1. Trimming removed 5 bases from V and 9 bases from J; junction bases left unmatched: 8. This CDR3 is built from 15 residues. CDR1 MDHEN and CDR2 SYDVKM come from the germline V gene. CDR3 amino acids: CASSPGGDRVSPLHL. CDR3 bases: TGTGCCAGCAGTCCGGGGGGGGACAGGGTTTCACCCCTCCACCTT.

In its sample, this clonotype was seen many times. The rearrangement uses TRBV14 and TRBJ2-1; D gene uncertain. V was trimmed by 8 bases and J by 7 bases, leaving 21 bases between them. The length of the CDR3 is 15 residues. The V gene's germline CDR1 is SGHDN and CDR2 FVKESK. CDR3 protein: CASRGVRSSTNEQFF. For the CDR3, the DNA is TGTGCCAGCCGTGGGGTGAGGTCCTCGACGAATGAGCAGTTCTTC.

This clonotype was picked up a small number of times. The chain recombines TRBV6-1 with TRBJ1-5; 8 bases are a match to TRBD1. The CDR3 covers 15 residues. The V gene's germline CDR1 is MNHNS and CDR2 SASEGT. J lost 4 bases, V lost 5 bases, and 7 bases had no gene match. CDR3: CASSSLTGGNQPQHF. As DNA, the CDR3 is TGTGCCAGCAGTTCGCTTACAGGGGGAAATCAGCCCCAGCATTTT.

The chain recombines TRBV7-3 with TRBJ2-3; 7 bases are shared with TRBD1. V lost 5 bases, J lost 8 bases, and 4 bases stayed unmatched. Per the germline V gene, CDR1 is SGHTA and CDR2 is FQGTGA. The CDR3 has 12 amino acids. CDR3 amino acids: CASSQDRTTQYF. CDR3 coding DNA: TGTGCCAGCAGCCAGGACAGGACTACGCAGTATTTT.

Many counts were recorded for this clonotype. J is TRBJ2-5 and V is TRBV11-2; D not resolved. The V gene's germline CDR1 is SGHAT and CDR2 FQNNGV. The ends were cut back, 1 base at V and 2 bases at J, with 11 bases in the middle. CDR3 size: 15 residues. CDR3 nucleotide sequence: TGTGCCAGCAGCTTAGGGGTATTAGGGCAAGAGACCCAGTACTTC. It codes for CASSLGVLGQETQYF.

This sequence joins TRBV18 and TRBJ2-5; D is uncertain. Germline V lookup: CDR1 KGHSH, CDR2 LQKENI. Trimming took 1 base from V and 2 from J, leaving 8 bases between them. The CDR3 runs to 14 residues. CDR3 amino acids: CASSPLKLQETQYF. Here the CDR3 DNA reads TGTGCCAGCTCACCACTGAAACTGCAAGAGACCCAGTACTTC.

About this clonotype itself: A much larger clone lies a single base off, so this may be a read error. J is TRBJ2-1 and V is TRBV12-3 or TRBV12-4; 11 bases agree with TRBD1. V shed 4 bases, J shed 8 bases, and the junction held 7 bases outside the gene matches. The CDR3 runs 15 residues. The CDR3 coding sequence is TGTGCCAGCAGTTGGGACAGGGGGAGTTACGATGAGCAGTTCTTC. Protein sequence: CASSWDRGSYDEQFF.

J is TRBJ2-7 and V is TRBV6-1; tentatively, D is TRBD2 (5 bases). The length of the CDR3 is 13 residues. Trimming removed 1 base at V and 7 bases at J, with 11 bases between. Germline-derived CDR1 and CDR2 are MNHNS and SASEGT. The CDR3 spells CASSEVNPGEQYF. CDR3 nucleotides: TGTGCCAGCAGTGAAGTGAATCCGGGGGAGCAGTACTTC.

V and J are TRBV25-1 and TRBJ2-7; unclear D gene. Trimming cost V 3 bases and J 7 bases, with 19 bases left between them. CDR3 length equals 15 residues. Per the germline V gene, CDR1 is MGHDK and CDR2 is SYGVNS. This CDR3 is CASSDLTGAVGEQYF. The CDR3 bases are TGTGCCAGCAGTGACCTGACCGGTGCCGTGGGAGAGCAGTACTTC.